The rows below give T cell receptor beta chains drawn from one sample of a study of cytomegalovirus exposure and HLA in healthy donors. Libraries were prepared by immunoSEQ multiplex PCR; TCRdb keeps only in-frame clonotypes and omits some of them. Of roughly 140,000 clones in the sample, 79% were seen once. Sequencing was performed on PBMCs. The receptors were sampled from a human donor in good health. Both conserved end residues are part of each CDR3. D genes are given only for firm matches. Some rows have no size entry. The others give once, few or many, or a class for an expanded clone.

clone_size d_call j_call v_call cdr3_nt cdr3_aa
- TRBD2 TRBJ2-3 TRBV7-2 TGTGCCAGCGGGGGACTAGCGGGGACAGATACGCAGTATTTT CASGGLAGTDTQYF
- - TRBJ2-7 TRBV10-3 TGTGCCATCAGGGACAGTAGCTCCTACGAGCAGTACTTC CAIRDSSSYEQYF
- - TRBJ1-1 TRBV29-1 TGCAGCGCCCCTACAGGGTCGGACACTGAAGCTTTCTTT CSAPTGSDTEAFF
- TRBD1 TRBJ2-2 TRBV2 TGTGCCAGCAGTGAGCGACAGGGTAACACCGGGGAGCTGTTTTTT CASSERQGNTGELFF
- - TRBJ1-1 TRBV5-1 TGCGCCAGCAGCGCGCATGCACAGGCGCTGAACACTGAAGCTTTCTTT CASSAHAQALNTEAFF
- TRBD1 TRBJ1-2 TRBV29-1 TGCAGCGTCGGGACAGGGGATTATGGCTACACCTTC CSVGTGDYGYTF
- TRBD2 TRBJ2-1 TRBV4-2 TGTGCCAGCAGCTCCCCTCCGGGACTATTATTTGAGCAGTTCTTC CASSSPPGLLFEQFF
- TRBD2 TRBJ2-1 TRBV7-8 TGTGCCAGCAGCCCCCAGCGGGGGGAGATACGGGAGCAGTTCTTC CASSPQRGEIREQFF
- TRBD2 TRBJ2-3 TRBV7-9 TGTGCCAGCTCAATAAGAGGCCTAGCGGCAGATACGCAGTATTTT CASSIRGLAADTQYF
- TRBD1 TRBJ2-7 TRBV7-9 TGTGCCAGCAGCGAGGGACAGGGGGACACCTACGAGCAGTACTTC CASSEGQGDTYEQYF
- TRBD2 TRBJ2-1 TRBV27 TGTGCCAGCAGTTCCAAAGCCAGCGGGATAGGAAGCGATGAGCAGTTCTTC CASSSKASGIGSDEQFF
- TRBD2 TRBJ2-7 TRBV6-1 TGTGCCAGCAGTGACAGCTGGGGCAGCCGCTTAGCGGGAGTAGGCGGCGAGCAGTACTTC CASSDSWGSRLAGVGGEQYF
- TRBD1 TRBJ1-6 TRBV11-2 TGTGCCAGCAGCTTAGACCGGGACAGGGTATATTCACCCCTCCACTTT CASSLDRDRVYSPLHF
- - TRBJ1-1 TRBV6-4 TGTGCCAGCAGCCGAGAGGGATTGAACACTGAAGCTTTCTTT CASSREGLNTEAFF
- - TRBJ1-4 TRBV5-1 TGCGCCAGCAGCTTGGGACAGATTAATGAAAAACTGTTTTTT CASSLGQINEKLFF
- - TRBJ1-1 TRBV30 TGTGCCTGGAGTGTACGGGGCAGGGGATTTAACACTGAAGCTTTCTTT CAWSVRGRGFNTEAFF
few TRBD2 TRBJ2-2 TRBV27 TGTGCCAGCAGTCCCCGACTAGCGGGAGACACCGGGGAGCTGTTTTTT CASSPRLAGDTGELFF
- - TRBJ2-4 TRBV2 TGTGCCAGCAGTGAAGCGCTCGGCAGGGGGGATCGAAACATTCAGTACTTC CASSEALGRGDRNIQYF
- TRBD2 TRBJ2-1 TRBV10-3 TGTGCCATCAGTGCTAGCGGGTCTATCCCCTACAATGAGCAGTTCTTC CAISASGSIPYNEQFF
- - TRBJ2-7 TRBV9 TGTGCCAGCAGCGTTGGCGGGCTCCCCTACGAGCAGTACTTC CASSVGGLPYEQYF
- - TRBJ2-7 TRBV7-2 TGTGCCAGCAGCTTCTTGGGGGCGGCTTCCAACGAGCAGTACTTC CASSFLGAASNEQYF
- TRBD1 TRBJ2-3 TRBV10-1 TGCGCCAGCAGTAAGACAGGGGGGACAGATACGCAGTATTTT CASSKTGGTDTQYF
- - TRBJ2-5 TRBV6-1 TGTGCCAGCAGTGAAGCCCAGGGGAGGGTTCGTGAGACCCAGTACTTC CASSEAQGRVRETQYF
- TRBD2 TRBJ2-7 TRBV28 TGTGCCACCGCGGGAGTAGCAAAATACGAGCAGTACTTC CATAGVAKYEQYF
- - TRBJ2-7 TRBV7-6 TGTGCCAGCAGCTCCCTGTGGGGCGGCTCCTACGAGCAGTACTTC CASSSLWGGSYEQYF
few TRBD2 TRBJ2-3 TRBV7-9 TGTGCCAGCAGCTTATCGGGGGGGGGCCCGAATGTGGATACGCAGTATTTT CASSLSGGGPNVDTQYF
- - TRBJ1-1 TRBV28 TGTGCCAGCAGTTTTTCAGGGTCGGGCACTGAAGCTTTCTTT CASSFSGSGTEAFF
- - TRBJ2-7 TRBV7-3 TGTGCCAGCAGCTTAAGCCCGGGAGCCCTCTACGAGCAGTACTTC CASSLSPGALYEQYF
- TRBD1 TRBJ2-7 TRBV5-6 TGTGCCAGCAGCCCCGACAGGGACCACGGGCAGTACTTC CASSPDRDHGQYF
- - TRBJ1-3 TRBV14 TGTGCCAGCAGCAAAGAGCTCGGGTTCTCTGGAAACACCATATATTTT CASSKELGFSGNTIYF
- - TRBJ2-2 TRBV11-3 TGTGCCAGCAGCTTAGGTGTCGGGGCCGGGGAGCTGTTTTTT CASSLGVGAGELFF
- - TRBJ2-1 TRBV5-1 TGCGCCAGCAGCTTGGTACCGGACAGTTACAATGAGCAGTTCTTC CASSLVPDSYNEQFF
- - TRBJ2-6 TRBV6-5 TGTGCCAGCAGCAGACAGGTCTCTGGGGCCAACGTCCTGACTTTC CASSRQVSGANVLTF
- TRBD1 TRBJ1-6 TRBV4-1 TGCGCCAGCAGCCAAGCAGGACAGGGAACGGGACCCCTCCACTTT CASSQAGQGTGPLHF
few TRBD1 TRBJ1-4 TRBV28 TGTGCCAGCAGTTTAGGGACAGCCGAAAAACTGTTTTTT CASSLGTAEKLFF
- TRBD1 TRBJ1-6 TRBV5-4 TGTGCCAGTACCACCAGACAGGGTACATCACCCCTCCACTTT CASTTRQGTSPLHF